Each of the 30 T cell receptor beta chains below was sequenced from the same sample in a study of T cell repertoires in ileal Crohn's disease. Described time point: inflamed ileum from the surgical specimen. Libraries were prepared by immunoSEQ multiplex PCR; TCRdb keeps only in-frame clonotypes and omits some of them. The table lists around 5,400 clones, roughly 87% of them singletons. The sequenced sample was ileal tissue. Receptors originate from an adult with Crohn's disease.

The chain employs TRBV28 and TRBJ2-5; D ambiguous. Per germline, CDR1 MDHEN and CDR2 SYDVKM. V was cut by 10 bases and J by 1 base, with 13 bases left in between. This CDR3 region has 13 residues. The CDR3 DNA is TGTGCCATCACGGACGGAGCCCAAGAGACCCAGTACTTC. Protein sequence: CAITDGAQETQYF. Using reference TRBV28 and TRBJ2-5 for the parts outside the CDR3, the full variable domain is DVKVTQSSRYLVKRTGEKVFLECVQDMDHENMFWYRQDPGLGLRLIYFSYDVKMKEKGDIPEGYSVSREKKERFSLILESASTNQTSMYLCAITDGAQETQYFGPGTRLLVL.

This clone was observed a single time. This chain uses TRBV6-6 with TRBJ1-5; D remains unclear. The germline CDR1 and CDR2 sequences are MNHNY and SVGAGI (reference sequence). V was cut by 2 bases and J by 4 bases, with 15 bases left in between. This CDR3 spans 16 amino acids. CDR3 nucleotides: TGTGCCAGCAGTTACAATCTTGGGCAGATAAATCAGCCCCAGCATTTT. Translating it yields CASSYNLGQINQPQHF.

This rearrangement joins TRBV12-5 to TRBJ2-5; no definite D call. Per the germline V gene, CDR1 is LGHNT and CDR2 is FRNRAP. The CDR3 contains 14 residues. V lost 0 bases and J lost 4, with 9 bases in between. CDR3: CASGLVNQVETQYF. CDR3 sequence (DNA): TGTGCTAGTGGTTTGGTAAATCAGGTAGAGACCCAGTACTTC.

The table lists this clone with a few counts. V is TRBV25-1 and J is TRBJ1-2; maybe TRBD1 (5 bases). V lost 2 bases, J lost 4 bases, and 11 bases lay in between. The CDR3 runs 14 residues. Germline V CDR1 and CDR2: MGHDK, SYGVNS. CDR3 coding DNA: TGTGCCAGCAGTGAACCAGGGAACCCCTATGGCTACACCTTC. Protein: CASSEPGNPYGYTF.

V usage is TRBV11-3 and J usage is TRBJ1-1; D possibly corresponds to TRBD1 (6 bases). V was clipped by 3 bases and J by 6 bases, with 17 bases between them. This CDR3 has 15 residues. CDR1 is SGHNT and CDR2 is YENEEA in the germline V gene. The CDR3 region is CASSLEGDFKPEAFF. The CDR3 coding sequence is TGTGCCAGCAGCTTGGAGGGGGATTTCAAGCCTGAAGCTTTCTTT.

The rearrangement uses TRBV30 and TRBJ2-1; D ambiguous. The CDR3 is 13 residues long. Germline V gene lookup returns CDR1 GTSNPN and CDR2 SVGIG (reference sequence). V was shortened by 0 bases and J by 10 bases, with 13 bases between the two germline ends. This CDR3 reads CAWSVLRPGEQFF. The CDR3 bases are TGTGCCTGGAGTGTACTCCGCCCCGGCGAGCAGTTCTTC.

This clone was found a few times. The CDR3 sequence is CASSLYQQGGNTEAFF. The CDR3 DNA follows: TGTGCCAGCAGTCTCTACCAACAGGGGGGGAACACTGAAGCTTTCTTT. The chain has TRBV28 and TRBJ1-1, with TRBD1 identical over 8 bases. This CDR3 contains 16 residues. Trimming took 5 bases from V and 1 from J; bases not matched to a gene: 9. From germline, CDR1 is MDHEN and CDR2 SYDVKM. Complete variable domain (other parts from reference TRBV28 and TRBJ1-1): DVKVTQSSRYLVKRTGEKVFLECVQDMDHENMFWYRQDPGLGLRLIYFSYDVKMKEKGDIPEGYSVSREKKERFSLILESASTNQTSMYLCASSLYQQGGNTEAFFGQGTRLTVV.

The chain's CDR3 is CASSLKGDNYEQYF. In DNA, the CDR3 is TGCGCCAGCAGCTTGAAGGGGGACAACTACGAGCAGTACTTC. The gene calls are TRBV5-1 and TRBJ2-7; the D gene is possibly TRBD1 (6 bases). The CDR3 extends over 14 amino acids. V lost 1 base and J lost 3, with 11 bases in between. Per germline, CDR1 SGHRS and CDR2 YFSETQ.

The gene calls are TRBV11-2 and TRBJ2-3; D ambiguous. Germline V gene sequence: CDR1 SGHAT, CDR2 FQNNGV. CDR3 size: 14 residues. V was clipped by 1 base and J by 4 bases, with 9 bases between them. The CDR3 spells CASSLGRLSDTQYF. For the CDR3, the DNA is TGTGCCAGCAGCTTAGGTCGACTTTCAGATACGCAGTATTTT.

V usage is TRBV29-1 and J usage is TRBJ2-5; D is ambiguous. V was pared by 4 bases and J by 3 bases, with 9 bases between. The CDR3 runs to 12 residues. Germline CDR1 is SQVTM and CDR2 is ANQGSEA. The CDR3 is CSVVRQEETQYF. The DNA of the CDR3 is TGCAGCGTTGTGCGACAAGAAGAGACCCAGTACTTC.

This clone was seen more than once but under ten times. The DNA of the CDR3 is TGCGCCAGCAGCCTACGGGGACAGGGCAACACTGAAGCTTTCTTT. Translating gives CASSLRGQGNTEAFF. This chain joins TRBV4-1 and TRBJ1-1, with 9 bases matching TRBD1. CDR3 size: 15 residues. The junction had 5 bases not matched to a gene; V was cut back by 4 bases and J by 2 bases. The germline V gene has CDR1 MGHRA and CDR2 YSYEKL.

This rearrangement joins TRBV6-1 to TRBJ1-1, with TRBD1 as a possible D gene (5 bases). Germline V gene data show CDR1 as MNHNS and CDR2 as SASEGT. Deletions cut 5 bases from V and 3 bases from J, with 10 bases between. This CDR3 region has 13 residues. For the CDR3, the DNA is TGTGCCAGCAGTCGGGGGAAGGACACTGAAGCTTTCTTT. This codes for CASSRGKDTEAFF.

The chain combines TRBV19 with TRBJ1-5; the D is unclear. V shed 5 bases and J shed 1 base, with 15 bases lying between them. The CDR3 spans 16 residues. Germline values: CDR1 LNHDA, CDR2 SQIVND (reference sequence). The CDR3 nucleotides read TGTGCCAGTAGTCCTCCGACACGGATAAGCAATCAGCCCCAGCATTTT. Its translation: CASSPPTRISNQPQHF. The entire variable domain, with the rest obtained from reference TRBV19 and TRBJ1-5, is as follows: DGGITQSPKYLFRKEGQNVTLSCEQNLNHDAMYWYRQDPGQGLRLIYYSQIVNDFQKGDIAEGYSVSREKKESFPLTVTSAQKNPTAFYLCASSPPTRISNQPQHFGDGTRLSIL.

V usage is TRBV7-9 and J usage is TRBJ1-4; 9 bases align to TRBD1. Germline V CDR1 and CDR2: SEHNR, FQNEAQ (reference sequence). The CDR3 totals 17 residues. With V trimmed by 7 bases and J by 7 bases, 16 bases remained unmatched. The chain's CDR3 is CASTMGQGGISGEKLFF. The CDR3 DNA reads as TGTGCCAGCACCATGGGACAGGGAGGAATATCGGGTGAAAAACTGTTTTTT.

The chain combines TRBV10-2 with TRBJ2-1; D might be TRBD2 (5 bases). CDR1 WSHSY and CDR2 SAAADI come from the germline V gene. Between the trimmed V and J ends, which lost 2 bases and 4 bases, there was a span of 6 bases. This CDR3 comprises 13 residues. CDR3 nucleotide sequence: TGCGCCAGCAGTGAGGGACTTTACAATGAGCAGTTCTTC. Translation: CASSEGLYNEQFF.

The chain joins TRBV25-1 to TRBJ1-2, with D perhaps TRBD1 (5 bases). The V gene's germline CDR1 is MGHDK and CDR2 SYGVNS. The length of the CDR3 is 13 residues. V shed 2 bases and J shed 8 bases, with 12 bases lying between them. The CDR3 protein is CASSEGQGRGYTF. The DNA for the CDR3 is TGTGCCAGCAGTGAAGGGCAGGGACGAGGCTACACCTTC.

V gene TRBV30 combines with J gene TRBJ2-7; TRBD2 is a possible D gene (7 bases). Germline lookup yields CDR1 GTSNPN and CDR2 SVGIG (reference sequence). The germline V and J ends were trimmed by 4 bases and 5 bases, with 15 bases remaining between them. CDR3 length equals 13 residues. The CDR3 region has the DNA TGTGCCTGGAACCGAGGGGGGGTCCACGAGCAGTACTTC. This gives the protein CAWNRGGVHEQYF.

The CDR3 DNA reads TGCAGCGTTGCTGGGGGTACCTACGAGCAGTACTTC. This translates into CSVAGGTYEQYF. The chain carries TRBV29-1 and TRBJ2-7; D may correspond to TRBD1 or TRBD2 (5 bases each). The CDR3 sequence is 12 residues long. Germline CDR1 reads SQVTM; CDR2 reads ANQGSEA. Trimming removed 4 bases at V and 2 bases at J, with 9 bases between.

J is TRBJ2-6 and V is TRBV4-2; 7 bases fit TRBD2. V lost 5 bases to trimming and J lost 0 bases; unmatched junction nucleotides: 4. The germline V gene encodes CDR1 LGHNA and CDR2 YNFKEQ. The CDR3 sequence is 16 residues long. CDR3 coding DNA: TGTGCCAGCAGCTCCTCTAGCGGCTCTGGGGCCAACGTCCTGACTTTC. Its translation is CASSSSSGSGANVLTF.

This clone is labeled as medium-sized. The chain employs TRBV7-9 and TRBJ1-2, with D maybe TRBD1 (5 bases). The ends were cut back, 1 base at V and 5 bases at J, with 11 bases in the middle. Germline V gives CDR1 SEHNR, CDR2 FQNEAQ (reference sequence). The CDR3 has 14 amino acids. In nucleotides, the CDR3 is TGTGCCAGCAGCTTAGTCCCCGGGGGTTATGGCTACACCTTC. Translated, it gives CASSLVPGGYGYTF.

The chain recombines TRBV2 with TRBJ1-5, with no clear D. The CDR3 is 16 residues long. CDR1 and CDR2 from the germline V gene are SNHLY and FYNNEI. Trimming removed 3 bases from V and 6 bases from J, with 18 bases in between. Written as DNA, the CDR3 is TGTGCCAGCAGTGAGGATCGAGGATCCTTTGGTCAGCCCCAGCATTTT. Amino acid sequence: CASSEDRGSFGQPQHF. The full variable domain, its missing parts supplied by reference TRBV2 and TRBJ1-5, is EPEVTQTPSHQVTQMGQEVILRCVPISNHLYFYWYRQILGQKVEFLVSFYNNEISEKSEIFDDQFSVERPDGSNFTLKIRSTKLEDSAMYFCASSEDRGSFGQPQHFGDGTRLSIL.

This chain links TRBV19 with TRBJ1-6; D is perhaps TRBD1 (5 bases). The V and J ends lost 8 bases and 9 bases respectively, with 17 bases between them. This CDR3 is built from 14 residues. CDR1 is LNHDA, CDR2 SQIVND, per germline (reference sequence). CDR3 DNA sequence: TGTGCCAGTTGGGACCTCCGTTACGGTTCACCCCTCCACTTT. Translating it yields CASWDLRYGSPLHF.

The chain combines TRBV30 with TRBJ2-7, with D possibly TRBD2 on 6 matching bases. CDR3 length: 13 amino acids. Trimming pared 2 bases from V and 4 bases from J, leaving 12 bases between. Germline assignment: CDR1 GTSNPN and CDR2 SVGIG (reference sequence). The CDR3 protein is CAWSYGTRYEQYF. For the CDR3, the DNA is TGTGCCTGGAGTTATGGGACTCGGTACGAGCAGTACTTC.

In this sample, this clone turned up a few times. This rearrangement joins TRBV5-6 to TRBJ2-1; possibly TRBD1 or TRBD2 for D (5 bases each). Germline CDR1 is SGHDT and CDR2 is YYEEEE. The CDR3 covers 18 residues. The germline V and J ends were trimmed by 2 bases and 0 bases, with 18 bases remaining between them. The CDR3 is CASSLEFPGPGSYNEQFF. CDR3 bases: TGTGCCAGCAGCTTAGAGTTCCCGGGACCCGGCTCCTACAATGAGCAGTTCTTC.

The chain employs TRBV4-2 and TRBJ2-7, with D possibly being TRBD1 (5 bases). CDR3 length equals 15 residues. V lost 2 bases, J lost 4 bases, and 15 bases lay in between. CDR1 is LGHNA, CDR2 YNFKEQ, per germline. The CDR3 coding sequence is TGTGCCAGCAGCCAAAACACTGGACAAGCATACGAGCAGTACTTC. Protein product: CASSQNTGQAYEQYF.

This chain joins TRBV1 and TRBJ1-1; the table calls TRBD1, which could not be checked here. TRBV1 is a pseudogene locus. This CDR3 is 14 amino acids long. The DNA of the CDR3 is TGCACCAGCAGTCAGGGACAGGGGGGTGCTGAAGCTTTCTTT. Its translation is CTSSQGQGGAEAFF.

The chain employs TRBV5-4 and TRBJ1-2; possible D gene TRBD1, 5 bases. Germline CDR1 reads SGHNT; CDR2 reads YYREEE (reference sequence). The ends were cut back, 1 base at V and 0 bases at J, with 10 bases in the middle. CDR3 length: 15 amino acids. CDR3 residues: CASSLRGSANYGYTF. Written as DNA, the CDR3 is TGTGCCAGCAGCTTGCGGGGGAGCGCTAACTATGGCTACACCTTC.

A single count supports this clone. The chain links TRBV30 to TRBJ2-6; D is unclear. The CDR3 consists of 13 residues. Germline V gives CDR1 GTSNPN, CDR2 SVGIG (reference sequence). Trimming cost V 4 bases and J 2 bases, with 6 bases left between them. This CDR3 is CAWKQAGANVLTF. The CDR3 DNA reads TGTGCCTGGAAACAAGCTGGGGCCAACGTCCTGACTTTC.

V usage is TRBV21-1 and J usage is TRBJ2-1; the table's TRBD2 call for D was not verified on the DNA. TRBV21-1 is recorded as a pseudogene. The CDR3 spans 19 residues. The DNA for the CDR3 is TGTGCCAGCAGCAAGGCGGTGGGGACTAGCGGGAGGCCAAATCCTGAGCAGTTCTTC. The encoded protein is CASSKAVGTSGRPNPEQFF.

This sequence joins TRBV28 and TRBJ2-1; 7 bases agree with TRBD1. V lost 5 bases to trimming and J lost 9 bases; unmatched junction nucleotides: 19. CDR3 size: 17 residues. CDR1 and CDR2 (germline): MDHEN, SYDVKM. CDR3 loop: CASSPGTDIGVGFEQFF. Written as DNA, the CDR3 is TGTGCCAGCAGTCCTGGGACAGACATTGGGGTAGGCTTTGAGCAGTTCTTC.